This T cell receptor beta chain was recovered during a study of blood T cell repertoires in COVID-19. At the level of the study: Samples representing acute and convalescent COVID-19 were sourced from the United States, Italy and Spain. T cells, B-cell-depleted T cells, or PBMCs provided the cDNA or gDNA that served as material.

CDR1 is SEHNR and CDR2 is FQNEAQ in the germline V gene (reference sequence). The CDR3 loop spans 14 amino acids. With 1 base removed from V and 10 bases from J, the gap between germline ends came to 11 bases. Under the authors' procedure: It was from reference gene primer amplification that nucleated cell counts were estimated. Here immunoSEQ multiplex PCR was the method, and the copy in TCRdb shows in-frame clones only, minus some. The V and J calls and the clone size are those of that table, but D and trimming were determined from the DNA. The table has under 250,000 clones, 88% seen once; the top ten hold more than 1.2%.

This receptor was obtained from a man aged 80 or over with acute or convalescent COVID-19. Sample: peripheral blood. The chain combines TRBV7-9 with TRBJ1-6, with D possibly being TRBD1 (5 bases). CDR3 loop: CASSLGGLSSPLHF. The CDR3 DNA follows: TGTGCCAGCAGCTTAGGGGGACTCAGCTCACCCCTCCACTTT.